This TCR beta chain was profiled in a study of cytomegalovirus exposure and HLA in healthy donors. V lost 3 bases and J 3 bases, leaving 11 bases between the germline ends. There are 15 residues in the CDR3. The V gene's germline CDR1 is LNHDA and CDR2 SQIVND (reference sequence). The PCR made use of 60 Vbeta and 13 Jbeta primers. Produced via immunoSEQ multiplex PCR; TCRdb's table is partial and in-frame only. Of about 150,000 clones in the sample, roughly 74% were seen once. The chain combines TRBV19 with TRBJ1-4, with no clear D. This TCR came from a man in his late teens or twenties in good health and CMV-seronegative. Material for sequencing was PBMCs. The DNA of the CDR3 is TGTGCCAGTAGTATTATGCGGGCATCTAATGAAAAACTGTTTTTT. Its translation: CASSIMRASNEKLFF.